The clone carrying this TCR beta chain was picked up a small number of times. Through a sample-barcoded 5' primer and a J-beta primer mix, a second PCR was run for roughly 7 to 12 cycles. TCRdb re-derived calls from the 5' RACE reads in MiXCR, one entry per CDR3 protein. Among about 830,000 distinct CDR3 sequences listed, 55% to 70% were seen once. The sample is drawn from a study of blood T cells in healthy people across ages. This CDR3 contains 14 residues. After removal of 4 bases from V and 11 bases from J, the junction contained 11 bases not matched to a gene. Germline loops: CDR1 SNHLY, CDR2 FYNNEI. Each donor's blood draw was around 9.2 milliliters of peripheral blood.

The chain combines TRBV2 with TRBJ2-1; 7 bases align to TRBD2. The sequence derives from a man younger than 40 in good health. The material sequenced was blood. The CDR3, as DNA: TGTGCCAGCAGTGCTTGGGCTAGCGGTACGAAGCAGTTCTTC. Amino acids: CASSAWASGTKQFF.